The clone carrying this T cell receptor (beta chain) was recorded at least ten times. Time point here: newly diagnosed GD, antithyroid drugs for less than 3 months. Researchers made the TCR library from RNA that was extracted from PBMCs. With EDTA tubes as the receptacles, 7.5 to 9 milliliters of peripheral blood were drawn. Assembly of TCR beta libraries relied on iRepertoire HTBI primers together with Arm-PCR of CDR3 regions. How the authors handled the data: Identified across the samples were 62 TRBV segments and more than twelve TRBJ segments. MiXCR, applied by TCRdb to the multiplex PCR reads, yields one record per CDR3 protein. The V and J calls come from TCRdb's annotation, not from the publication. This sample has about 470,000 distinct CDR3 sequences, with more than 13% found just once. The CDR3 has 15 amino acids. The V gene's germline CDR1 is DFQATT and CDR2 SNEGSKA (reference sequence). V lost 3 bases and J lost 3, with 16 bases in between.

This specimen belongs to a study of regulatory T cells in long-lasting Graves disease. The same data also contributed to another study, on T cells in Graves' hyperthyroidism and ophthalmopathy. As that study records: Diagnosis of hyperthyroidism was new in patients aged 18 to 65, and its duration was under 2 months.

This sample comprised peripheral blood mononuclear cells (PBMCs), obtained at new diagnosis, from a patient treated with antithyroid drugs. The chain couples TRBV20-1 to TRBJ2-3; D ambiguous. This TCR came from a woman in her 30s with Graves disease. The chain's CDR3 is CSASVSRPKTDTQYF. The CDR3 coding sequence is TGCAGTGCTAGTGTCTCCCGCCCTAAGACAGATACGCAGTATTTT.